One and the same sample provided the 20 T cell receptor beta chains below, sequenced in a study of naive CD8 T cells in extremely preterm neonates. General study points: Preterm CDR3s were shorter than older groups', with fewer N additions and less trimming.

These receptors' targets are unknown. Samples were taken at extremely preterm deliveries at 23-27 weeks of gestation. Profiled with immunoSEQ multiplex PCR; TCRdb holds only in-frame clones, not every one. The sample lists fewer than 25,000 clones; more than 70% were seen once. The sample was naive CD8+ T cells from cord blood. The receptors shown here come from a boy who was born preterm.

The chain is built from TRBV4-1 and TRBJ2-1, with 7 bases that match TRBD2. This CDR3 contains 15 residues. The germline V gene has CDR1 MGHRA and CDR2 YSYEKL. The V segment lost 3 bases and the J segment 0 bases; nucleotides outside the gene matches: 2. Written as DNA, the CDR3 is TGCGCCAGCAGCCAGCGGGGGAGCTCCTACAATGAGCAGTTCTTC. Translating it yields CASSQRGSSYNEQFF.

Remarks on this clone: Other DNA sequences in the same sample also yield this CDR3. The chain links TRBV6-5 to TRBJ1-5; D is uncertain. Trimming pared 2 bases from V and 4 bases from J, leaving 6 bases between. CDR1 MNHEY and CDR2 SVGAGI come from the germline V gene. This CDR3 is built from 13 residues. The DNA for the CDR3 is TGTGCCAGCAGTTACCGCGTGAATCAGCCCCAGCATTTT. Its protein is CASSYRVNQPQHF.

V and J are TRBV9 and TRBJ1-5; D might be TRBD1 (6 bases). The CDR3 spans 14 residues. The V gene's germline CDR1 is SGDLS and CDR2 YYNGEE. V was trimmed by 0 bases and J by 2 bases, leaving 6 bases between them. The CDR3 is CASSVGQGNQPQHF. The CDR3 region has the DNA TGTGCCAGCAGCGTAGGACAGGGCAATCAGCCCCAGCATTTT.

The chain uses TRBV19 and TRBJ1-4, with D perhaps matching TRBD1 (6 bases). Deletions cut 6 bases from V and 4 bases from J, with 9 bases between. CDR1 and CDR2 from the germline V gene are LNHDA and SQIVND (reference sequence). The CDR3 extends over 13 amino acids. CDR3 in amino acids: CASRGQNNEKLFF. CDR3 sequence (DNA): TGTGCCAGTAGGGGACAAAATAATGAAAAACTGTTTTTT.

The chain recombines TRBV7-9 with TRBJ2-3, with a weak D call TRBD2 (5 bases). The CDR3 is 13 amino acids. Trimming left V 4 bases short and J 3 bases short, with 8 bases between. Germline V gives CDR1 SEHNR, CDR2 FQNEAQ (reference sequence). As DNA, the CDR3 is TGTGCCAGCAGCTCTAGCTTGACAGATACGCAGTATTTT. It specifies CASSSSLTDTQYF.

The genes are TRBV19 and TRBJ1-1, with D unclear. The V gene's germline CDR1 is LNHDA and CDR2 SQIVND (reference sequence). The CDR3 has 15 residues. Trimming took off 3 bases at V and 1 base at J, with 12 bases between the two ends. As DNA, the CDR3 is TGTGCCAGTAGTATGTCCGTCCGGGGGAACACTGAAGCTTTCTTT. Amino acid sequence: CASSMSVRGNTEAFF.

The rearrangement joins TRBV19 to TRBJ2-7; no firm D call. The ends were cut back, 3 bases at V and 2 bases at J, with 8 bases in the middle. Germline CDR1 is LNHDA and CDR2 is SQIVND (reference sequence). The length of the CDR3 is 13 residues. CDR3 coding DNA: TGTGCCAGTAGTATTTTCTACACCTACGAGCAGTACTTC. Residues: CASSIFYTYEQYF.

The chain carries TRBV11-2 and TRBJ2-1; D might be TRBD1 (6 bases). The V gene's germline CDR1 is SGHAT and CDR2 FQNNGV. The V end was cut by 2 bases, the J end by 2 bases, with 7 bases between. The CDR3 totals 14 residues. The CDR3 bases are TGTGCCAGCAGCTTACAGGGGCCCTACAATGAGCAGTTCTTC. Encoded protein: CASSLQGPYNEQFF. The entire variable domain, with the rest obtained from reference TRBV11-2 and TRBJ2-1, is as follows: EAGVAQSPRYKIIEKRQSVAFWCNPISGHATLYWYQQILGQGPKLLIQFQNNGVVDDSQLPKDRFSAERLKGVDSTLKIQPAKLEDSAVYLCASSLQGPYNEQFFGPGTRLTVL.

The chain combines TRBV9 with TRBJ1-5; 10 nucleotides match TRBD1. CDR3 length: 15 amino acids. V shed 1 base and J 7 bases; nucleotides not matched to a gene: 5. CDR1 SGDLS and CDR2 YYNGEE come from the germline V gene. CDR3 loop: CASSVSDRGGQPQHF. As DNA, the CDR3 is TGTGCCAGCAGCGTATCGGACAGGGGGGGCCAGCCCCAGCATTTT.

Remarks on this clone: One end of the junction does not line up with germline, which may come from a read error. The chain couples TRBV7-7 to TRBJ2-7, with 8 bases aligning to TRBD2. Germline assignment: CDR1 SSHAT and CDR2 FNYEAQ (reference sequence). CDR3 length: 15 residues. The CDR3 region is CASSLGAGASYEQYF. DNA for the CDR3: TGTGCTAGCAGCTTAGGAGCGGGGGCCTCCTACGAGCAGTACTTC.

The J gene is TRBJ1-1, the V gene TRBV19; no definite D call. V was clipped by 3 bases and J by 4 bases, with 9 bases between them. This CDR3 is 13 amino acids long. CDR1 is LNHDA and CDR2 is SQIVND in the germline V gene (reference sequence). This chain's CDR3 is CASSMYAGTEAFF. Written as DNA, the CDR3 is TGTGCCAGTAGTATGTACGCGGGCACTGAAGCTTTCTTT.

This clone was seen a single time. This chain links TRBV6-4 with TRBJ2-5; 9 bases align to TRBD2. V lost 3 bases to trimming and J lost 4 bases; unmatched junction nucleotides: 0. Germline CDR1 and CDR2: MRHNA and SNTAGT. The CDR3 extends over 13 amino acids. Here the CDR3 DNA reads TGTGCCAGCAGTGAGCGGGGGGGAGAGACCCAGTACTTC. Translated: CASSERGGETQYF.

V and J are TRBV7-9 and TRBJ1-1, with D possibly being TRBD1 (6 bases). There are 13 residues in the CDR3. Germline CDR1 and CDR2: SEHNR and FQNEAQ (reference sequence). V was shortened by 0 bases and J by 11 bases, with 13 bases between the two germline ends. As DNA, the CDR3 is TGTGCCAGCAGCTTAGCTCCGGGGGGCGAGGCTTTCTTT. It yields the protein CASSLAPGGEAFF.

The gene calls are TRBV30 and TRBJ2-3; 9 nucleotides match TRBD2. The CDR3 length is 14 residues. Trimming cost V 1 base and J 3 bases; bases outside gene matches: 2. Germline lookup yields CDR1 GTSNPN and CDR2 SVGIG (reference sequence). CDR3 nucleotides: TGTGCCTGGAGTGGCGGGGGGGGGACAGATACGCAGTATTTT. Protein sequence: CAWSGGGGTDTQYF.

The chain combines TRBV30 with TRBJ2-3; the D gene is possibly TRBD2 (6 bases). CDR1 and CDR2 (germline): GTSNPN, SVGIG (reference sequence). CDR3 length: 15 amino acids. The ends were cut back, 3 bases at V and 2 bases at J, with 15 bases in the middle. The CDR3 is CAWRATRSFTDTQYF. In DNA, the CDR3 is TGTGCCTGGAGAGCGACTAGATCGTTCACAGATACGCAGTATTTT.

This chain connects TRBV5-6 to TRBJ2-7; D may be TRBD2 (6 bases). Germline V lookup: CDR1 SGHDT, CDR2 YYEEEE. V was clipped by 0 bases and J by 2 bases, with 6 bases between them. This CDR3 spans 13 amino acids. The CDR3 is CASSLGTTYEQYF. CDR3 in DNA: TGTGCCAGCAGCTTGGGGACTACCTACGAGCAGTACTTC.

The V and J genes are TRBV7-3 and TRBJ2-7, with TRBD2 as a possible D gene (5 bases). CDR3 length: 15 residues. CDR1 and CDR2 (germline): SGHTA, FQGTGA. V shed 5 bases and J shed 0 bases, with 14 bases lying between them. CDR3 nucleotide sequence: TGTGCCAGCAGCCTTCTCCTAGGGAGCTCCTACGAGCAGTACTTC. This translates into CASSLLLGSSYEQYF.

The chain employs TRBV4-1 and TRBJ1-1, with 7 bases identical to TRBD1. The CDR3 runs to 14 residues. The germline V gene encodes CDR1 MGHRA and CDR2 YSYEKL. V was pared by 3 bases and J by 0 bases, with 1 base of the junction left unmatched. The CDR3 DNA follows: TGCGCCAGCAGCCACAGGGGGATGAACACTGAAGCTTTCTTT. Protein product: CASSHRGMNTEAFF.

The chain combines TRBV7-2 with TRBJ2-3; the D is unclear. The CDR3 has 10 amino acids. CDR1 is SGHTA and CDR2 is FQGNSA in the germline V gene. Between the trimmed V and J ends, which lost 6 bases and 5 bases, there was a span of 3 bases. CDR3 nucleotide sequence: TGTGCCAGCAGGGGAGATACGCAGTATTTT. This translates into CASRGDTQYF.

Written as DNA, the CDR3 is TGCAGCGTTGGCAGGGGCTATGGCTACACCTTC. This encodes CSVGRGYGYTF. The genes are TRBV29-1 and TRBJ1-2; possibly TRBD1 for D (6 bases). Per germline, CDR1 SQVTM and CDR2 ANQGSEA. Deletions cut 4 bases from V and 4 bases from J, with 7 bases between. This CDR3 contains 11 residues.